Here is one TCR beta chain with its context. The data were taken from a study of T cell responses to AZD1222 COVID-19 vaccine. Sequencing was performed with immunoSEQ multiplex PCR; in TCRdb, only in-frame clones are kept and a portion is missing. Counted here are 110,000 to 150,000 clones, 93% occurring once; the ten biggest clones make up 5.1%. Specimen: peripheral blood, collected on day 0 of AZD1222 vaccination. This receptor was obtained from an adult in good health.

In nucleotides, the CDR3 is TGCGCCACCTCAGTCCTGACAGGAAGGGGTGAAGCTTTCTTT. Protein sequence: CATSVLTGRGEAFF. This chain uses TRBV10-2 with TRBJ1-1; D possibly corresponds to TRBD1 (6 bases). The germline gives CDR1 WSHSY, CDR2 SAAADI. Trimming took 10 bases from V and 7 from J, leaving 22 bases between them. The CDR3 consists of 14 residues.